The source of this T cell receptor beta chain is a study of cytomegalovirus exposure and HLA in healthy donors. The CDR3 length is 14 residues. V was cut by 6 bases and J by 1 base, with 15 bases left in between. The germline CDR1 and CDR2 sequences are SQVTM and ANQGSEA. Findings and limits, study-wide: Cytomegalovirus association was listed for 150 or so TCR beta chains. Earlier results showed most TCR beta V segments being productive about 90% or about 30% of the time. In a later analysis, TCR association rates varied by HLA locus: DRB1 most, HLA-C fewest.

The PCR made use of 60 Vbeta and 13 Jbeta primers. Measured with immunoSEQ multiplex PCR; TCRdb has only the in-frame clones, and not every one. The sample has approximately 150,000 clones, around 79% seen once; the top ten hold approximately 3.7%. On this clone itself: Its matching antigen is unknown.

Sequencing used PBMCs. The chain has TRBV29-1 and TRBJ2-5, with a tentative D call TRBD1 (6 bases). This TCR came from a human donor in good health. The CDR3 DNA sequence: TGCAGCGTCCTGAACAGGGCCACCCAAGAGACCCAGTACTTC. Its protein is CSVLNRATQETQYF.